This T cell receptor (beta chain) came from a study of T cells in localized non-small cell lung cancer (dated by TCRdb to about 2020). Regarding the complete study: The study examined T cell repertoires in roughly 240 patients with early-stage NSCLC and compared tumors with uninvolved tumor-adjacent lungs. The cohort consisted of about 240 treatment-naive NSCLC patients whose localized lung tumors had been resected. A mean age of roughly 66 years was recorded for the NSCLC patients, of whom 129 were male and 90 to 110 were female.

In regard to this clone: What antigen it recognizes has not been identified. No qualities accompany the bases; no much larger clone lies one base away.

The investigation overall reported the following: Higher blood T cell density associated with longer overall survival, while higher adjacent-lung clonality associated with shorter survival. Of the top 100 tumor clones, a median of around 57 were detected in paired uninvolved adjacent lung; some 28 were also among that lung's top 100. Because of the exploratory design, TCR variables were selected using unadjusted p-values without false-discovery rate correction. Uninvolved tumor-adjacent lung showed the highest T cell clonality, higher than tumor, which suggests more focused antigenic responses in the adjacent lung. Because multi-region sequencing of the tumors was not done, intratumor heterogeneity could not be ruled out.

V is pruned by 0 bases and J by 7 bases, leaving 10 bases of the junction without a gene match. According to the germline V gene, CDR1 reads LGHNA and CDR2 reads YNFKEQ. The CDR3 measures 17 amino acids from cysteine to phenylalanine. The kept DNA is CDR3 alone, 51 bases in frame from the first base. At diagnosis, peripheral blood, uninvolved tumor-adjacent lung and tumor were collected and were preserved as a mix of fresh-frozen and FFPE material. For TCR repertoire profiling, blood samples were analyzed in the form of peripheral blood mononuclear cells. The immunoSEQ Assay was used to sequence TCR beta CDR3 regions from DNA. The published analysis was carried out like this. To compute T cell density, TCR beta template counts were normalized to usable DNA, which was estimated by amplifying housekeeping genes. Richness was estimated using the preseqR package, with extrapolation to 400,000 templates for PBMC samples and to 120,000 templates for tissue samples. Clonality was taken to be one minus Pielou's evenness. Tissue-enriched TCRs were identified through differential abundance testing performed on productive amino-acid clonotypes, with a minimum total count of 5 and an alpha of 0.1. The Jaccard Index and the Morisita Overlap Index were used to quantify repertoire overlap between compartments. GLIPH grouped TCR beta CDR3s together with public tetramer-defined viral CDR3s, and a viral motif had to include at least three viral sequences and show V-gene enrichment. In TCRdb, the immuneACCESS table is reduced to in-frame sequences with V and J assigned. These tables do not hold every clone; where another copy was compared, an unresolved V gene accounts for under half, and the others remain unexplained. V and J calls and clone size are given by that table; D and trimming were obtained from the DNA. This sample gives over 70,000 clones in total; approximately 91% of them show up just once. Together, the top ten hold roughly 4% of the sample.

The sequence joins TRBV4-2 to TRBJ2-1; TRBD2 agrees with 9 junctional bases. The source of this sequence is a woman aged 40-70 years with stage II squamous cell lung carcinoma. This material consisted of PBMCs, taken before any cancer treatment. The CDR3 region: CASSQDAAGGHINEQFF. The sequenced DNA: TGTGCCAGCAGCCAAGATGCGGCGGGAGGGCATATAAATGAGCAGTTCTTC.